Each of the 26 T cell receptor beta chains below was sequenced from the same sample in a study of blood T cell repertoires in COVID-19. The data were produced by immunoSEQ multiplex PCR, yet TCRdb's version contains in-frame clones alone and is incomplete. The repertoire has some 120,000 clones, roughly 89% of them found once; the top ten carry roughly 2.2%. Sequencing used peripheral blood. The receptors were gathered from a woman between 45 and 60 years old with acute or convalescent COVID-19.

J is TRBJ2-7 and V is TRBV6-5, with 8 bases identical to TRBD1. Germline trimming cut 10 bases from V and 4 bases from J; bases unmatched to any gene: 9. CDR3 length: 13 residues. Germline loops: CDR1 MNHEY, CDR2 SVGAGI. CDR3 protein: CATRQGPRYEQYF. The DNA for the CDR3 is TGTGCCACCCGACAGGGGCCCAGATACGAGCAGTACTTC.

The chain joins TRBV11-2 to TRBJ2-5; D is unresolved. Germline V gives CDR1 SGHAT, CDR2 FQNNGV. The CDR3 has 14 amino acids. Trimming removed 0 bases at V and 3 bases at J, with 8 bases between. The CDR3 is CASSLDTLKETQYF. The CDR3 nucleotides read TGTGCCAGCAGCTTAGATACATTGAAAGAGACCCAGTACTTC.

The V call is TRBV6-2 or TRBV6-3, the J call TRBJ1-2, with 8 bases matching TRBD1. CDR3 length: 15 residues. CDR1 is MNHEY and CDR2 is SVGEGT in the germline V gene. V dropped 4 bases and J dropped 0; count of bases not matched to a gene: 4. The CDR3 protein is CASSFDRGSNYGYTF. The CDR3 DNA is TGTGCCAGCAGTTTCGACAGGGGTTCTAACTATGGCTACACCTTC.

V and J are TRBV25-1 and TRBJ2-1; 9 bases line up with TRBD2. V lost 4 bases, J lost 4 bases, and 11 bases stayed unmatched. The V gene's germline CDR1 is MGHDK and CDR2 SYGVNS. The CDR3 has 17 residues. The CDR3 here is CASSAGVVLAGYNEQFF. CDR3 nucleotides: TGTGCCAGCAGTGCGGGGGTTGTACTAGCGGGTTACAATGAGCAGTTCTTC.

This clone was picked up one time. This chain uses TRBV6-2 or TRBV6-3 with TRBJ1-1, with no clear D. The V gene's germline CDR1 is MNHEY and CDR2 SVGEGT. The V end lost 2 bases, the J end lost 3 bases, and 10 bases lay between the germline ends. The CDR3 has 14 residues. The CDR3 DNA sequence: TGTGCCAGCAGTTACAACAGTGCGCACACTGAAGCTTTCTTT. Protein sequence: CASSYNSAHTEAFF.

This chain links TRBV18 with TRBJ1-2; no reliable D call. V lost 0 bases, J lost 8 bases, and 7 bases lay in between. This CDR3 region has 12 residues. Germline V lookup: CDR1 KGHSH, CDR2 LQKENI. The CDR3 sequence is CASSPPAEGYTF. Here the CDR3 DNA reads TGTGCCAGCTCACCACCGGCGGAAGGCTACACCTTC.

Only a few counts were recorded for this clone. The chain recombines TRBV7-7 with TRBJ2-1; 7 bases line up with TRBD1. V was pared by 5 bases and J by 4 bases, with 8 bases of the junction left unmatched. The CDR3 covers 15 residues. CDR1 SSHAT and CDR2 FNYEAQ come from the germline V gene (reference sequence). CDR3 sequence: CASSLGQASYNEQFF. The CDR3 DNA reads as TGTGCCAGCAGCCTCGGACAGGCGTCATACAATGAGCAGTTCTTC.

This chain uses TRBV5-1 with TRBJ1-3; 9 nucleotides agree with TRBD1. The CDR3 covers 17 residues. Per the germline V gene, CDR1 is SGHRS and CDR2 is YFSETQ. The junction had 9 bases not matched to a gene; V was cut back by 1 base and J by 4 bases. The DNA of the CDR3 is TGCGCCAGCAGCTTGATTGGGACAGGGAGGTCGGGAAACACCATATATTTT. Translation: CASSLIGTGRSGNTIYF.

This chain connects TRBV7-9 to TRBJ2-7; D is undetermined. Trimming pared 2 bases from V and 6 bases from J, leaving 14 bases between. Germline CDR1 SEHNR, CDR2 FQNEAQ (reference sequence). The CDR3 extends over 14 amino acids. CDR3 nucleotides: TGTGCCAGCAGCTTAATGGGTTCTGAGGTCGAGCAGTACTTC. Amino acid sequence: CASSLMGSEVEQYF. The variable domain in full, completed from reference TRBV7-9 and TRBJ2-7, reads DTGVSQNPRHKITKRGQNVTFRCDPISEHNRLYWYRQTLGQGPEFLTYFQNEAQLEKSRLLSDRFSAERPKGSFSTLEIQRTEQGDSAMYLCASSLMGSEVEQYFGPGTRLTVT.

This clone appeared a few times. The CDR3 here is CASSLGGRETEAFF. The CDR3 DNA sequence: TGCGCCAGCAGCTTGGGAGGGCGGGAAACTGAAGCTTTCTTT. This chain uses TRBV5-1 with TRBJ1-1, with D uncertain. CDR3 size: 14 residues. Deletions cut 0 bases from V and 5 bases from J, with 11 bases between. Germline CDR1 SGHRS, CDR2 YFSETQ.

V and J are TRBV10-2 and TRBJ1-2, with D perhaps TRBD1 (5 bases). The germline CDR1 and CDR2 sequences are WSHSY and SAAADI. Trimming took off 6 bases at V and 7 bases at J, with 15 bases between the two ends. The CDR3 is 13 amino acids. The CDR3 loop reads CASRGQGVVGYTF. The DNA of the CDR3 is TGCGCCAGCAGGGGGCAAGGCGTCGTTGGCTACACCTTC.

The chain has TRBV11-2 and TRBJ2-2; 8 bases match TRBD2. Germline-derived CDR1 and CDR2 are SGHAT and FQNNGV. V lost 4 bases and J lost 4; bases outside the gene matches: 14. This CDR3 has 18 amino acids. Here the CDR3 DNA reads TGTGCCAGCAGCTCCCTCCGAGGGGGGGCGGGGGGCACCGGGGAGCTGTTTTTT. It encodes CASSSLRGGAGGTGELFF.

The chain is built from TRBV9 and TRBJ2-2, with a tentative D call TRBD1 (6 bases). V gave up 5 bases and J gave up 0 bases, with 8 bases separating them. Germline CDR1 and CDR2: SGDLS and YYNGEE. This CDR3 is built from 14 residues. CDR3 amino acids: CASRRQANTGELFF. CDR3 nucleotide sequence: TGTGCCAGCAGACGACAGGCGAACACCGGGGAGCTGTTTTTT.

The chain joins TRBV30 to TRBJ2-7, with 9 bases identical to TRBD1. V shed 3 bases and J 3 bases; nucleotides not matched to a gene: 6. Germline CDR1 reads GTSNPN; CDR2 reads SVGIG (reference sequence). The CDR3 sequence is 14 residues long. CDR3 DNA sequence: TGTGCCTGGAGCTCGGGACAGGGATTCTACGAGCAGTACTTC. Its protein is CAWSSGQGFYEQYF.

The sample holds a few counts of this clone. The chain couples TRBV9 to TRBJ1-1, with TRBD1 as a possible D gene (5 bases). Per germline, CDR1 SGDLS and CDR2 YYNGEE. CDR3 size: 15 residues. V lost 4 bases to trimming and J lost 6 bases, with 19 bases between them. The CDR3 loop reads CASSPPGSVTAEAFF. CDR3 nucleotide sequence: TGTGCCAGCAGCCCCCCAGGGTCAGTAACCGCTGAAGCTTTCTTT.

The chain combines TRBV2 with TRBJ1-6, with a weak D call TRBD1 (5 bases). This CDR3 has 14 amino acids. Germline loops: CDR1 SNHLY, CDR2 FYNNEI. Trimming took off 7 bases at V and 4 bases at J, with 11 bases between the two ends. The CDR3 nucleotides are TGTGCCAGCATGGGGCGGCAATATAATTCACCCCTCCACTTT. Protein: CASMGRQYNSPLHF.

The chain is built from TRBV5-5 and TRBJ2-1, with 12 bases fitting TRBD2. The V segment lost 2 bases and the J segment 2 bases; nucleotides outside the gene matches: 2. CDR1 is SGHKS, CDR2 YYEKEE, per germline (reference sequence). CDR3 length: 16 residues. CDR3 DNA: TGTGCCAGCAGCTTCCCTAGCGGGGGGGCCTACAATGAGCAGTTCTTC. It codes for CASSFPSGGAYNEQFF.

The CDR3 bases are TGTGCCAGCAGTTACGAGTCTGGGAGACCCTACGAGCAGTACTTC. It encodes CASSYESGRPYEQYF. The chain uses TRBV6-5 and TRBJ2-7, with D possibly being TRBD2 (5 bases). The CDR3 totals 15 residues. CDR1 MNHEY and CDR2 SVGAGI come from the germline V gene. Trimming shortened V by 2 bases and J by 2 bases, and 13 bases separated the two germline ends.

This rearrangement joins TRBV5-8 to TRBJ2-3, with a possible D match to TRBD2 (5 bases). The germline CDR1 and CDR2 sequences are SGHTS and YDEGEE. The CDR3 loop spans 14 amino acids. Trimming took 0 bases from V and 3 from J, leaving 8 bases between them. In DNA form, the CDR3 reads TGTGCCAGCAGCTTGGGTGGGGAGACAGATACGCAGTATTTT. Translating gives CASSLGGETDTQYF.

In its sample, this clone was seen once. CDR3 in DNA: TGTGCCTGGAGTGCCGGATTGGGGGCCGAAAAACTGTTTTTT. It specifies CAWSAGLGAEKLFF. The chain is built from TRBV30 and TRBJ1-4; D might be TRBD1 (6 bases). Germline CDR1 GTSNPN, CDR2 SVGIG (reference sequence). The CDR3 contains 14 residues. V lost 1 base, J lost 8 bases, and 14 bases lay in between.

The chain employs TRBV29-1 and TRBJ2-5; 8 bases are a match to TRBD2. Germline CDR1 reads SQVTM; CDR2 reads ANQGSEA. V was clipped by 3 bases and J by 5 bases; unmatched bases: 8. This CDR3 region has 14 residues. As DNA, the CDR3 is TGCAGCGTTGAGATAGCGGGACTTGGGGAGACCCAGTACTTC. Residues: CSVEIAGLGETQYF.

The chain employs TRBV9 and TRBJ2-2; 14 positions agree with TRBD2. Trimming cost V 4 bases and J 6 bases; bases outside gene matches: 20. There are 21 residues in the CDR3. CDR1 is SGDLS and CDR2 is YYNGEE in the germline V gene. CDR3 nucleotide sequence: TGTGCCAGCAGCCCCCACCTTGGACTAGCGGGGGGCCCCGGGTACGCCGGGGAGCTGTTTTTT. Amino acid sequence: CASSPHLGLAGGPGYAGELFF.

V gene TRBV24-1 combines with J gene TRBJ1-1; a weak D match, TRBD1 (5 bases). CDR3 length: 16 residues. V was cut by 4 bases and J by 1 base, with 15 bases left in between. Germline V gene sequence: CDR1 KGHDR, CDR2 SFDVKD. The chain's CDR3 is CATSEDRSARNTEAFF. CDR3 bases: TGTGCCACCAGTGAAGACAGATCGGCTAGGAACACTGAAGCTTTCTTT.

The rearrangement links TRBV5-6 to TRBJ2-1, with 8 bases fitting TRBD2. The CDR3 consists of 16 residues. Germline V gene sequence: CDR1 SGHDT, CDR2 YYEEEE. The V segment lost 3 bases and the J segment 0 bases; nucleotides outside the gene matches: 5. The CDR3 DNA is TGTGCCAGCAGCTATATAAGCGGGGGCTCCTACAATGAGCAGTTCTTC. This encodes CASSYISGGSYNEQFF.

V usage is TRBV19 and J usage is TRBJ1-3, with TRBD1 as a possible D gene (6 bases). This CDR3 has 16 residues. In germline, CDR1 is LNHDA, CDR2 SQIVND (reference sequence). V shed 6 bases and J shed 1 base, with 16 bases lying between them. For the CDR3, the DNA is TGTGCCAGTAGGGGCGGGGGCAGGAGATCTGGAAACACCATATATTTT. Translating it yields CASRGGGRRSGNTIYF. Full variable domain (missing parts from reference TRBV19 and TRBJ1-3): DGGITQSPKYLFRKEGQNVTLSCEQNLNHDAMYWYRQDPGQGLRLIYYSQIVNDFQKGDIAEGYSVSREKKESFPLTVTSAQKNPTAFYLCASRGGGRRSGNTIYFGEGSWLTVV.

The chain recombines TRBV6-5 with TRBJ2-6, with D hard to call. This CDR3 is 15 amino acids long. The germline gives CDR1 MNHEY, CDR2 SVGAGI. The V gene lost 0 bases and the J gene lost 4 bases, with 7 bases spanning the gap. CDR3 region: CASSYSNQGANVLTF. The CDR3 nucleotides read TGTGCCAGCAGTTACTCCAACCAGGGGGCCAACGTCCTGACTTTC.